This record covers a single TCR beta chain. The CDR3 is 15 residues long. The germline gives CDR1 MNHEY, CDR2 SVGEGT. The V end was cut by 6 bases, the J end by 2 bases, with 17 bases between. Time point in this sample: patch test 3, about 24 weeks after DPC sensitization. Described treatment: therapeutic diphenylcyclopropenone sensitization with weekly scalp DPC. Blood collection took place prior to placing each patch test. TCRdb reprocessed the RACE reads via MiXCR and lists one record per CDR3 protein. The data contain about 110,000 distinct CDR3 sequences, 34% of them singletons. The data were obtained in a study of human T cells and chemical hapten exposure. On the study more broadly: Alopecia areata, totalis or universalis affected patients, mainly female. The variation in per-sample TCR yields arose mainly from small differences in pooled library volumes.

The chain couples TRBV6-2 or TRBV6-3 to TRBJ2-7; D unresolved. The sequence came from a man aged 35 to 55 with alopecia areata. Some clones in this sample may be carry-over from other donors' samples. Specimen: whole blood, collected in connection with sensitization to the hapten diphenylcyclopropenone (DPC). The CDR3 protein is CASRDDGSRTYEQYV. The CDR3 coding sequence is TGTGCCAGCAGAGACGATGGTTCACGCACCTACGAGCAGTACGTC.